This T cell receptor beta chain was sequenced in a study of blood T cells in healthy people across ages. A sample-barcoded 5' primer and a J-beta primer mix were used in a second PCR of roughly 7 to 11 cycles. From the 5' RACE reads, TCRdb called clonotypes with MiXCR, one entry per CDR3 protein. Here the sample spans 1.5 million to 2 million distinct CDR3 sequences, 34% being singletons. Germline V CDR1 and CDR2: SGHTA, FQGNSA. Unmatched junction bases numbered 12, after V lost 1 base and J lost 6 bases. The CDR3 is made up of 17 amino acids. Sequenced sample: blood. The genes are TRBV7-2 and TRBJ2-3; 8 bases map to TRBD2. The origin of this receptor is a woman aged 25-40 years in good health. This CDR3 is CASSLGGGTDRVDTQYF. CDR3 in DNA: TGTGCCAGCAGCTTAGGCGGGGGGACGGATAGAGTGGATACGCAGTATTTT.